This T cell receptor (beta chain) came from a study of T cells in Graves' hyperthyroidism and ophthalmopathy (dated by TCRdb to between 2019 and 2020). About the full investigation: TCR V-J signatures able to tell the groups apart were searched for in a discovery cohort of 90 to 100 patients, of whom more than 40 had Graves' ophthalmopathy and around 57 had stable Graves' hyperthyroidism. Prospective prediction of ophthalmopathy was tested in an independent validation cohort consisting of 18 to 20 hyperthyroidism patients and some 15 patients who later progressed to ophthalmopathy. The 100 or so discovery patients were divided at random into training and test sets in a 7:3 ratio. The study also compared thyroid tissue and blood T-cell repertoires from five or six Graves' hyperthyroidism patients. Once sampling was done, hyperthyroidism patients were given methimazole at a starting dose of 30 mg daily, whereas ophthalmopathy patients were given high-dose intravenous methylprednisolone. According to the paper, TCR Vbeta CDR3 sequencing was carried out on more than 120 peripheral blood samples, which came from around 43 ophthalmopathy, some 73 hyperthyroidism and roughly 17 progressor patients. Results the study describes overall, beyond this receptor: A model built on a 13 V-J signature distinguished ophthalmopathy from stable hyperthyroidism, reaching roughly 88% sensitivity and about 81% specificity in cross-validation and 80%/75% in testing. In validation, progression to ophthalmopathy was predicted by the model with around 70% sensitivity and 72.22% specificity, a median of roughly 6.4 months before onset. Most expanded thyroid clonotypes (frequency above 0.001) were also found in blood, which suggests that blood repertoires may mirror thyroid immune responses. No statistical method was used to fix the sample size in advance, and group allocation was not hidden from the investigators.

The TCR beta CDR3 regions were amplified from the RNA transcripts. A first-round RT-PCR of the TCR CDR3 used the HTBI primer set with the Qiagen OneStep RT-PCR kit. A second multiplex PCR round built the libraries, followed by size selection and purification. Sequencing of the libraries was done on an Illumina HiSeq2000 using paired-end 100 bp reads. Regarding the original processing steps: SOAPnuke was used to process the raw data, removing reads that contained adapters or uncalled bases, had a mean Phred below 15, or lacked an exact match to the constant primer or identifier. COPE v1.2.5 was used to merge the high-quality paired reads, and each unique nucleotide sequence was defined as a clonotype. MiTCR v1.1 was used to align the clonotypes against IMGT TRBV, TRBD and TRBJ reference segments. Analysis was restricted to V-J combinations with a frequency above 0.0001, which covered 99.2% of repertoires. The TCS score was defined as the ratio of F50 (clonal expansion) to E x V (chaos), calculated using BLOSUM62-based TCRdist between CDR3 peptides within each V-J. Welch's t-statistics and random forest reduced approximately 520 V-J features to 10 to 15, which were used in a naive Bayes classifier (R e1071). TCRdb trimmed the raw reads at Q25, called clones with MiXCR and kept productive beta chains. Each CDR3 protein gets just one entry, which takes the most common genes and DNA from the rows behind it. The V and J calls were not made by the authors but by TCRdb's processing. This sample gives some 510,000 distinct CDR3 sequences in total; around 42% of them show up just once. Just over 8% of the sample is taken by the ten largest.

CDR1 and CDR2 are read off the germline V gene (reference sequence) as LNHDA and SQIVND. The V and J ends are trimmed by 3 bases and 1 base, leaving 9 bases between them. The CDR3 numbers 15 residues from cysteine through phenylalanine. The CDR3 DNA has 45 bases and is translated from base 1. Comment on this clonotype: Its specific antigen is unknown. The record has no base qualities; no much larger clone is one base away.

Stable Graves' hyperthyroidism was defined as the absence of progression to ophthalmopathy over 18 months of follow-up. Hyperthyroidism patients were newly diagnosed, with disease duration under 2 months, and aged 18 to 65 years. The study excluded patients with uncontrolled infections, other autoimmune diseases, pregnancy or lactation. Diagnoses were based on clinical symptoms, serum thyroxine and TRAb, thyroid ultrasound and orbital computed tomography. Total RNA was extracted with Trizol reagent, and quality was checked on an Agilent 2100 Bioanalyzer. Sequencing input: peripheral blood or thyroid tissue (not recorded which). This TCR was sampled from a woman aged 18-30 years with Graves' hyperthyroidism. Donor details come from another sample of the same person, matched by shared clones. The receptor chain draws on TRBV19 and TRBJ2-2; the D gene is perhaps TRBD1 or TRBD2, each of them matching over 6 bases. The CDR3 protein sequence reads: CASSIGGQNTGELFF. Read as DNA, the sequence is TGTGCCAGTAGTATCGGGGGCCAGAACACCGGGGAGCTGTTTTTT.